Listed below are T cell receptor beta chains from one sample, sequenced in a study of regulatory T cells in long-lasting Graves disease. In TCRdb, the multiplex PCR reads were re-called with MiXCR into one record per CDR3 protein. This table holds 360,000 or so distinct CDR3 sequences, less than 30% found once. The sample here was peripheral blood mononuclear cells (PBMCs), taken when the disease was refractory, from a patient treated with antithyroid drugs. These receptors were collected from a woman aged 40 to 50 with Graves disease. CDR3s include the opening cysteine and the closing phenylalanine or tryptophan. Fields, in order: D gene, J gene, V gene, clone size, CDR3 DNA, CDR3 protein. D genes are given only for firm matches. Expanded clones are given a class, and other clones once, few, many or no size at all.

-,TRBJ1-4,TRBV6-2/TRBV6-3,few,TGTGCCAGCAGTTACCCCCGACGGGACCCCATGACCGACGAAAAACTGTTTTTT,CASSYPRRDPMTDEKLFF
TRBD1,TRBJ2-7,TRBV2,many,TGTGCCAGCCTCTCAGGGGGATACGAGCAGTACTTC,CASLSGGYEQYF
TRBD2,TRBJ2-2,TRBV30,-,TGTGCCTGGAAGCGGGGTGCTGGGGAGCTGTTTTTT,CAWKRGAGELFF
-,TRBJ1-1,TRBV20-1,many,TGCAGTGCTAGGGGCCTGTCGAACACTGAAGCTTTCTTT,CSARGLSNTEAFF
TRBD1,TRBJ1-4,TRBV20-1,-,TGCAGTGCTGAGACAGGGCTGGGGGATGAAAAACTGTTTTTT,CSAETGLGDEKLFF
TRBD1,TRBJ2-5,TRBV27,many,TGTGCCAGCAGTACACAGGGGTGGGAGACCCAGTACTTC,CASSTQGWETQYF
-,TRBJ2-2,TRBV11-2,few,TGTGCCAGCAGCCCCTGGACTGTCCTTACGGGGGTATACGCCGGGGAGCTGTTTTTT,CASSPWTVLTGVYAGELFF
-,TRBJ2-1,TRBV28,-,TGTGCCAGCAGTTTATTACGGATCACTTTAAGCTCCTACAATGAGCAGTTCTTC,CASSLLRITLSSYNEQFF
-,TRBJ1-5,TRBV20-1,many,TGCAGTGCTCACCCACTTAGCTACAATCAGCCCCAGCATTTT,CSAHPLSYNQPQHF
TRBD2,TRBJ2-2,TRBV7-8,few,TGTGCCAGCAGCCAGGCGGGGGGATCCGGGGAGCTGTTTTTT,CASSQAGGSGELFF
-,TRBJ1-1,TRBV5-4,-,TGTGCCAGCAGCGGAGGGGTCACTGAAGCTTTCTTT,CASSGGVTEAFF
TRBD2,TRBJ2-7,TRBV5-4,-,TGTGCCAGCAGCGTTAGCGGGTCCTACGAGCAGTACTTC,CASSVSGSYEQYF
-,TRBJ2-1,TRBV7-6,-,TGTGCCAGCAGCTTAAAGGATGGCAACAATGAGCAGTTCTTC,CASSLKDGNNEQFF
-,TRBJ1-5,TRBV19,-,TGTGCCAGTAGTATAGGGGGTCAGCCCCAGCATTTT,CASSIGGQPQHF
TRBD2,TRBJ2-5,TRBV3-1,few,TGTGCCAGCAGCCAAGGGACTAGCGGAGCAAAAGAGACCCAGTACTTC,CASSQGTSGAKETQYF
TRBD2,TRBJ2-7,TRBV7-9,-,TGTGCCAGCAGCTTAGCGCTAGCGGGAAACGAGCAGTACTTC,CASSLALAGNEQYF
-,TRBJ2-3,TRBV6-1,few,TGTGCCTCAAGTGACGGGACAAGCACAGATACGCAGTATTTT,CASSDGTSTDTQYF
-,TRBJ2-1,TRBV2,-,TGTGCCAGCAGCATTCACAATGAGCAGTTCTTC,CASSIHNEQFF
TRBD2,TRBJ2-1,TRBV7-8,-,TGTGCCAGCAGCTTAGGGGGCCTGGGCGGGAGTAGGAATGAGCAGTTCTTC,CASSLGGLGGSRNEQFF
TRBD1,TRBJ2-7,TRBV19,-,TGTGCCAGTAGTCTCGGACCTCCGGGACAGGGCCCCTACGAGCAGTACTTC,CASSLGPPGQGPYEQYF
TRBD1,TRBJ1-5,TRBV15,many,TGTGCCACCAGCAGAGCAGGGGGCTGGTATAGCAATCAGCCCCAGCATTTT,CATSRAGGWYSNQPQHF
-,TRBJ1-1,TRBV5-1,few,TGCGCCAGCAGCTTGGATGGCGGTCCTGAAGCTTTCTTT,CASSLDGGPEAFF
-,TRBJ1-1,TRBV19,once,TGTGCCAGTAGTTCTGGATACGCTGAAGCTTTCTTT,CASSSGYAEAFF
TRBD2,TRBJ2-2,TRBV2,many,TGTGCCAGCAGCCCCTCGGGGAGCGGGAGACGTACCGGGGAGCTGTTTTTT,CASSPSGSGRRTGELFF
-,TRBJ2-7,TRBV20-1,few,TGCAGTGCTTTACCTCTGGACGGAACCTACGAGCAGTACTTC,CSALPLDGTYEQYF
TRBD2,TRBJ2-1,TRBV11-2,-,TGTGCCAGCAGCTCCCTAGCGGGAGGGAATGAGCAGTTCTTC,CASSSLAGGNEQFF
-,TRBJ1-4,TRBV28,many,TGTGCCAGCAGCTCGACCGCAGGATCCGGTGAAAAACTGTTTTTT,CASSSTAGSGEKLFF
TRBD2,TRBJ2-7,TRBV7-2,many,TGTGCCAGCAGCGCTGGGACTAGCGGGACCTCCCCCTCCTACGAGCAGTACTTC,CASSAGTSGTSPSYEQYF
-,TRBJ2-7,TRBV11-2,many,TGTGCCAGCAGCTTAGAACTAGCAGACTACGAGCAGTACTTC,CASSLELADYEQYF
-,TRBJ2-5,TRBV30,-,TGTGCCGGGACAAACCTTCAAGAGACCCAGTACTTC,CAGTNLQETQYF
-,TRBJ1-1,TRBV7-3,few,TGTGCCAGCAGCTTAAAAAGTATAGGGCCGAACACTGAAGCTTTCTTT,CASSLKSIGPNTEAFF
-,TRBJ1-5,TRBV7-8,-,TGTGCCAGCGGCGTGGCAGGGACCAATCAGCCCCAGCATTTT,CASGVAGTNQPQHF
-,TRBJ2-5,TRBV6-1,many,TGTGCCAGCAGTACCTTCTACGAGACCCAGTACTTC,CASSTFYETQYF
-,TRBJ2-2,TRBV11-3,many,TGTGCCAGCAGCCCGACTATTGCGGAAGGCACCGGGGAGCTGTTTTTT,CASSPTIAEGTGELFF
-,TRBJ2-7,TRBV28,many,TGTGCCAGCAGTGCCAGGGGGGGTTTACTAGGGTACGAGCAGTACTTC,CASSARGGLLGYEQYF
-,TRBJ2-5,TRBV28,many,TGTGCCAGCAGGGGGCGTCCCGGTTGGACCCAGTACTTC,CASRGRPGWTQYF
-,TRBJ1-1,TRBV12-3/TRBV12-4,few,TGTGCCAACAGTTTTGGGGGAAAAGCTTTCTTT,CANSFGGKAFF
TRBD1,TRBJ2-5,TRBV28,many,TGTGCCAGCAGTTTAGTCTGGTGGGGGACAGGGGTTTATTGGACCCAGTACTTC,CASSLVWWGTGVYWTQYF
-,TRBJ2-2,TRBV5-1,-,TGCGCCAGCAGCTTGGCAGAGAACACCGGGGAGCTGTTTTTT,CASSLAENTGELFF